Sequencing of this T cell receptor (beta chain) was carried out in a study of shared clonotypes between healthy human individuals. V was pared by 10 bases and J by 0 bases, with 3 bases of the junction left unmatched. This CDR3 region has 14 residues. Looked up from germline, CDR1 is MNHEY and CDR2 is SVGAGI. This table comes from immunoSEQ multiplex PCR, and its TCRdb copy is limited to in-frame clones, with some not included. This sample has about 680,000 clones; less than 80% occur once, and the top ten carry under 2%. The chain carries TRBV6-5 and TRBJ2-3; 11 nucleotides line up with TRBD2. The sample comprised memory CD4+ T cells sorted from blood. Subset of the sample: CD45RA-negative fraction. The receptor was derived from a woman in her twenties or thirties in good health. CDR3 sequence: CATRLAGSTDTQYF. The CDR3 DNA sequence: TGTGCCACAAGACTAGCGGGAAGCACAGATACGCAGTATTTT.